The 17 T cell receptor beta chains given below trace back to one sample, sequenced in a study of shared clonotypes between healthy human individuals. Naive CD8 cells comprised CD45RO-negative, CCR7-positively selected cells, excluding terminally differentiated effector memory CD45RA+ cells. TCRdb's table, derived via immunoSEQ multiplex PCR, lists solely in-frame clones and lacks some. The data show roughly 2.1 million clones, roughly 91% seen once. Material for sequencing was naive CD8+ T cells from PBMCs. The receptors originated from a young man in good health. Some clones in this sample may be carry-over from other donors' samples.

J is TRBJ1-2 and V is TRBV7-9, with unresolved D. The V gene lost 2 bases and the J gene lost 2 bases, with 12 bases spanning the gap. CDR3 length: 15 amino acids. Germline CDR1 reads SEHNR; CDR2 reads FQNEAQ (reference sequence). CDR3 DNA: TGTGCCAGCAGCTTAAGGCTGGGATCGAACTATGGCTACACCTTC. This translates into CASSLRLGSNYGYTF.

The V call is TRBV29-1, the J call TRBJ2-7; the D gene is possibly TRBD2 (7 bases). The germline gives CDR1 SQVTM, CDR2 ANQGSEA. The CDR3 totals 13 residues. The V gene lost 0 bases and the J gene lost 6 bases, with 12 bases spanning the gap. CDR3: CSVEEAGEGEQYF. The CDR3 coding sequence is TGCAGCGTTGAAGAGGCAGGGGAGGGCGAGCAGTACTTC.

The gene calls are TRBV5-6 and TRBJ2-1, with 10 bases identical to TRBD1. After removal of 4 bases from V and 9 bases from J, the junction contained 7 bases not matched to a gene. The CDR3 covers 14 residues. Per germline, CDR1 SGHDT and CDR2 YYEEEE. Here the CDR3 reads CASSAGTGVAEQFF. Written as DNA, the CDR3 is TGTGCCAGCAGCGCCGGGACAGGGGTTGCTGAGCAGTTCTTC.

This CDR3 is CSGQDTGVQYF. The CDR3 DNA sequence: TGCAGCGGACAGGATACTGGGGTCCAGTACTTC. The rearrangement joins TRBV29-1 to TRBJ2-5, with D perhaps matching TRBD1 (6 bases). Between the trimmed V and J ends, which lost 7 bases and 10 bases, there was a span of 16 bases. The CDR3 contains 11 residues. Per the germline V gene, CDR1 is SQVTM and CDR2 is ANQGSEA.

This chain connects TRBV10-3 to TRBJ1-3; D is undetermined. The CDR3 is made up of 13 amino acids. Germline lookup yields CDR1 ENHRY and CDR2 SYGVKD. V was cut by 3 bases and J by 3 bases, with 6 bases left in between. Here the CDR3 DNA reads TGTGCCATCAGTGACCTGAGTGGAAACACCATATATTTT. Protein product: CAISDLSGNTIYF.

The chain is built from TRBV21-1 and TRBJ2-7; TRBD1 reflects the table's D call only, with no check against the DNA. TRBV21-1 constitutes a pseudogene. This CDR3 is built from 18 residues. The CDR3 nucleotides read TGTGCCAGCAGCAAAAATGGCAGGGGGCGGTCCCCGACCTACGAGCAGTACTTC. Translating it yields CASSKNGRGRSPTYEQYF.

This clone was picked up one time. V and J are TRBV19 and TRBJ2-7; D is ambiguous. This CDR3 is built from 14 residues. Germline assignment: CDR1 LNHDA and CDR2 SQIVND (reference sequence). V lost 5 bases to trimming and J lost 1 base, with 12 bases between them. CDR3: CASSGDWTSYEQYF. As DNA, the CDR3 is TGTGCCAGTAGTGGCGACTGGACGTCCTACGAGCAGTACTTC.

This sequence joins TRBV12-5 and TRBJ1-2, with D possibly TRBD1 on 6 matching bases. This CDR3 contains 14 residues. V lost 5 bases and J 7 bases, leaving 17 bases between the germline ends. Germline V gene data show CDR1 as LGHNT and CDR2 as FRNRAP. The CDR3: CASGTGQFSSGYTF. CDR3 bases: TGTGCTAGTGGTACCGGACAGTTCTCTTCTGGCTACACCTTC.

This sequence joins TRBV11-2 and TRBJ2-7, with D perhaps being TRBD1 or TRBD2 (5 bases each). CDR1 SGHAT and CDR2 FQNNGV come from the germline V gene. This CDR3 is built from 15 residues. Deletions cut 1 base from V and 2 bases from J, with 12 bases between. CDR3 loop: CASSLARDGTYEQYF. CDR3 bases: TGTGCCAGCAGCTTAGCTAGGGACGGTACCTACGAGCAGTACTTC.

V is TRBV28 and J is TRBJ2-5, with 10 bases lining up with TRBD2. This CDR3 has 16 amino acids. V lost 3 bases, J lost 3 bases, and 7 bases stayed unmatched. CDR1 MDHEN and CDR2 SYDVKM come from the germline V gene. CDR3 nucleotide sequence: TGTGCCAGCAGTTTGTCGCTAGCGGGAGCAGAAGAGACCCAGTACTTC. Protein sequence: CASSLSLAGAEETQYF.

This clone was seen just once. The chain recombines TRBV4-2 with TRBJ2-7; D possibly matches TRBD1 or TRBD2 (6 bases each). Germline loops: CDR1 LGHNA, CDR2 YNFKEQ. The CDR3 extends over 16 amino acids. Trimming left V 0 bases short and J 3 bases short, with 15 bases between. The chain's CDR3 is CASSQDWRGTVYEQYF. DNA of the CDR3: TGTGCCAGCAGCCAAGATTGGAGGGGGACTGTCTACGAGCAGTACTTC.

V is TRBV27 and J is TRBJ2-1; D possibly corresponds to TRBD2 (6 bases). Between the trimmed V and J ends, which lost 6 bases and 5 bases, there was a span of 14 bases. The CDR3 loop spans 14 amino acids. Germline values: CDR1 MNHEY, CDR2 SMNVEV (reference sequence). The CDR3 DNA sequence: TGTGCCAGCAGGGAGGGGCTCCCCCACAATGAGCAGTTCTTC. It encodes CASREGLPHNEQFF.

The chain couples TRBV10-2 to TRBJ2-1, with 9 positions matching TRBD1. This CDR3 contains 11 residues. Germline V lookup: CDR1 WSHSY, CDR2 SAAADI. Trimming took 8 bases from V and 16 from J; bases not matched to a gene: 9. The CDR3 coding sequence is TGCGCCAGCCACGGGGCGGGACAGGGCTTCTTC. Its protein is CASHGAGQGFF.

The V call is TRBV5-4, the J call TRBJ2-3; weak D call: TRBD2 (6 bases). V lost 1 base, J lost 5 bases, and 11 bases lay in between. Germline CDR1 reads SGHNT; CDR2 reads YYREEE (reference sequence). The CDR3 sequence is 14 residues long. The CDR3 nucleotides are TGTGCCAGCAGCTTGTCCTCGGAGGGAGATACGCAGTATTTT. It specifies CASSLSSEGDTQYF.

The J gene is TRBJ2-7, the V gene TRBV7-8; D remains unclear. The CDR3 has 15 residues. V lost 1 base and J 2 bases, leaving 12 bases between the germline ends. Germline V gene lookup returns CDR1 SGHVS and CDR2 FQNEAQ. Written as DNA, the CDR3 is TGTGCCAGCAGCTTAGGTCCAGAAATAACCTACGAGCAGTACTTC. Its translation is CASSLGPEITYEQYF.

V gene TRBV13 combines with J gene TRBJ1-3; D is uncertain. This CDR3 contains 13 residues. V was trimmed by 5 bases and J by 3 bases, leaving 8 bases between them. Germline CDR1 and CDR2: PRHDT and FYEKMQ (reference sequence). Here the CDR3 DNA reads TGTGCCAGCAGCCTTCGGGGTGGAAACACCATATATTTT. It is translated as CASSLRGGNTIYF.

V gene TRBV7-8 combines with J gene TRBJ2-5, with 11 bases aligning to TRBD2. The CDR3 loop spans 14 amino acids. The ends lost 8 bases at V and 5 bases at J; junction bases unmatched: 7. Germline CDR1 and CDR2: SGHVS and FQNEAQ. The CDR3 region is CASHTSGSSETQYF. In nucleotides, the CDR3 is TGTGCCAGCCATACTAGCGGGAGTAGTGAGACCCAGTACTTC.